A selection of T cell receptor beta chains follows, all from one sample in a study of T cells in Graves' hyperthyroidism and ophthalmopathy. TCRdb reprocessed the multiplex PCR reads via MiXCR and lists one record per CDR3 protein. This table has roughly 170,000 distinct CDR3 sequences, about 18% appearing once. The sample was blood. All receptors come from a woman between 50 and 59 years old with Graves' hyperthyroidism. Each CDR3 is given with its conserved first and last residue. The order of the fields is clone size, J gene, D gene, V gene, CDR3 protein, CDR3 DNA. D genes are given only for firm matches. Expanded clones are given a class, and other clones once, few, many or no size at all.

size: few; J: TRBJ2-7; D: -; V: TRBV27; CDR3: CASMKFEGAHEQYF; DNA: TGTGCCAGCATGAAGTTTGAAGGGGCCCACGAGCAGTACTTC
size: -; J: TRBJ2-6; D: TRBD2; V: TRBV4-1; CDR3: CASSPGGGATGANVLTF; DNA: TGCGCCAGCAGTCCGGGCGGGGGGGCCACAGGGGCCAACGTCCTGACTTTC
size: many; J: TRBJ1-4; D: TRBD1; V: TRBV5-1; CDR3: CASRDGQGNEKLFF; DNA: TGCGCCAGCAGGGACGGACAGGGGAATGAAAAACTGTTTTTT
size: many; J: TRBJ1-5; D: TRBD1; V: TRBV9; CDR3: CASSKGTGNQPQHF; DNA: TGTGCCAGCAGCAAAGGGACAGGCAATCAGCCCCAGCATTTT
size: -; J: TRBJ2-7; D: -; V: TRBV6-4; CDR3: CASSFARTGLSYEQYF; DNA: TGTGCCAGCAGTTTTGCCAGGACTGGACTCTCCTACGAGCAGTACTTC
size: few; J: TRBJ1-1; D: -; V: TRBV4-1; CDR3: CASSPREGVRTEAFF; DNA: TGCGCCAGCAGCCCAAGGGAGGGTGTGAGAACTGAAGCTTTCTTT
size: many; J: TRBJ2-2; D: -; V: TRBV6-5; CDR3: CASSYGGTNTGELFF; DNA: TGTGCCAGCAGTTACGGGGGTACGAACACCGGGGAGCTGTTTTTT
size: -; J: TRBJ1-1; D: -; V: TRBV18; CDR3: CASSPDIGAFF; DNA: TGTGCCAGCTCACCAGATATTGGAGCTTTCTTT
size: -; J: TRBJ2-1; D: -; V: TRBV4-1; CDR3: CASSPADSYNEQFF; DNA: TGCGCCAGCAGCCCCGCCGACAGTTACAATGAGCAGTTCTTC
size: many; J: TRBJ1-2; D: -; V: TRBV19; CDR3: CASSTGVNYGYTF; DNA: TGTGCCAGTAGTACAGGGGTTAACTATGGCTACACCTTC
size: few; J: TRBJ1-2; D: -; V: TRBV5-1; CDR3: CASSLERAGLGYTF; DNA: TGCGCCAGCAGCTTGGAAAGGGCAGGGTTGGGCTACACCTTC
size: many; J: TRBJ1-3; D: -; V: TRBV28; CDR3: CASSPTDMWGDTIYF; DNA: TGTGCCAGCAGCCCAACTGACATGTGGGGGGACACCATATATTTT
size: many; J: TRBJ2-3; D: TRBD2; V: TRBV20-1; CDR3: CSARALAGGPPDTQYF; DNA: TGCAGTGCTAGAGCCCTAGCGGGGGGGCCCCCAGATACGCAGTATTTT
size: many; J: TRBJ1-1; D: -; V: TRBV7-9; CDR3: CASSLERRDAEAFF; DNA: TGTGCCAGCAGCTTAGAGCGCCGGGATGCTGAAGCTTTCTTT
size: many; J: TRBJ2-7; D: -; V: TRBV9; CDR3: CASSVADLPYEQYF; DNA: TGTGCCAGCAGCGTAGCGGACTTACCCTACGAGCAGTACTTC
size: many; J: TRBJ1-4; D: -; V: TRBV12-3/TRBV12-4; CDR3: CASSLRGAPNEKLFF; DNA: TGTGCCAGCAGTCTAAGGGGAGCCCCTAATGAAAAACTGTTTTTT
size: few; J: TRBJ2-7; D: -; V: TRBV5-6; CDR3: CASSLRARVYEQYF; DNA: TGTGCCAGCAGCTTAAGGGCGCGCGTCTACGAGCAGTACTTC
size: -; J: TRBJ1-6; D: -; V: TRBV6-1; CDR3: CASSLRGPYNSPLHF; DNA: TGTGCCAGCAGTCTCCGGGGCCCCTATAATTCACCCCTCCACTTT
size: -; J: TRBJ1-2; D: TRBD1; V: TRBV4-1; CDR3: CASSQDGGTGAVAYGYTF; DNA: TGCGCCAGCAGCCAAGATGGGGGGACAGGGGCAGTAGCCTATGGCTACACCTTC
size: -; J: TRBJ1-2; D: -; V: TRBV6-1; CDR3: CASKVQAYGYTF; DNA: TGTGCCAGCAAAGTACAGGCCTATGGCTACACCTTC
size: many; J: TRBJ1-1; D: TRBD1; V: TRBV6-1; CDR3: CASLHRGMDTEAFF; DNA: TGTGCCAGCTTGCACAGGGGAATGGACACTGAAGCTTTCTTT
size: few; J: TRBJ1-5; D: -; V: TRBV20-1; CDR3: CSARVRRSNQPQHF; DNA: TGCAGTGCTAGGGTTCGTAGAAGCAATCAGCCCCAGCATTTT
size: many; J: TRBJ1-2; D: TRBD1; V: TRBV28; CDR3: CASRGTGGGYTF; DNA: TGTGCCAGCAGGGGGACAGGGGGCGGCTACACCTTC
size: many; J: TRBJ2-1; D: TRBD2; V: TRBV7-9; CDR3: CASSPRLAGAPYNEQFF; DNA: TGTGCCAGCAGCCCCCGACTAGCGGGGGCCCCCTACAATGAGCAGTTCTTC
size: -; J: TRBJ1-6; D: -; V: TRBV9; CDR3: CASSVGPDYNSPLHF; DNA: TGTGCCAGCAGCGTAGGGCCCGACTATAATTCACCCCTCCACTTT
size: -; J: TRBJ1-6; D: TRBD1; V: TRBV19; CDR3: CASSIAGQGLSYNSPLHF; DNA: TGTGCCAGTAGTATTGCCGGACAGGGTCTGTCCTATAATTCACCCCTCCACTTT
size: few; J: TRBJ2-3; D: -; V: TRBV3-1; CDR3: CASSPTSPIDTQYF; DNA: TGTGCCAGCAGCCCCACGTCGCCCATTGATACGCAGTATTTT
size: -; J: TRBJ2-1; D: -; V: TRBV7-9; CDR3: CASSLSGWSHNEQFF; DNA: TGTGCCAGCAGCTTGTCGGGATGGTCCCACAATGAGCAGTTCTTC
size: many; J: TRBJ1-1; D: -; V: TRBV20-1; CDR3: CSVRPDRGDTEAFF; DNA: TGCAGTGTTAGACCCGACCGAGGGGACACTGAAGCTTTCTTT
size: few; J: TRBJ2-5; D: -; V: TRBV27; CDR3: CASSGRRAETQYF; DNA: TGTGCCAGCTCTGGAAGGAGGGCAGAGACCCAGTACTTC
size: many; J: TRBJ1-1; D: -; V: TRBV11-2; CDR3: CASSLEGRAFF; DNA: TGTGCCAGCAGCTTAGAAGGTAGGGCTTTCTTT